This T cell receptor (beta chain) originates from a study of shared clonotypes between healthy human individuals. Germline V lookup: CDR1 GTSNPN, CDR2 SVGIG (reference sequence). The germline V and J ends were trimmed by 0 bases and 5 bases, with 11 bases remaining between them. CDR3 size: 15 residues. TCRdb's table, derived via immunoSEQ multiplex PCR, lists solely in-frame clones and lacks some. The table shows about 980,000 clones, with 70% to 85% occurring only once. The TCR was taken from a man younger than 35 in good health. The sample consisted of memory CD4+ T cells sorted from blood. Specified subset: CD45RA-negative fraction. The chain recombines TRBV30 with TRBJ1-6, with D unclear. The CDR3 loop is CAWSVSRRNNSPLHF. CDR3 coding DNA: TGTGCCTGGAGTGTCAGTCGCCGGAATAATTCACCCCTCCACTTT.